The 8 T cell receptor beta chains below were found in one sample sequenced in a study of molecular identifiers for immune sequencing clone quantification. TCRdb re-derived calls from the PCR reads in MiXCR, one entry per CDR3 protein. Of about 510,000 distinct CDR3 sequences listed, roughly 25% are singletons. The sequenced material came from naive CD8+ T cells from blood, with Jurkat cell RNA spiked in. As to subset: FACS-sorted CD8+CD4-CCR7+CD45RA+ naive T cells. The receptors were sampled from a human donor in good health. Some libraries in this study had Jurkat cell RNA spiked in.

The sample holds a few counts of this clonotype. The rearrangement uses TRBV19 and TRBJ2-7, with 11 bases lining up with TRBD2. V shed 3 bases, J shed 2 bases, and the junction held 3 bases outside the gene matches. The CDR3 length is 15 residues. Germline V gene lookup returns CDR1 LNHDA and CDR2 SQIVND (reference sequence). CDR3 sequence: CASSITSGGAYEQYF. The CDR3 coding sequence is TGTGCCAGTAGTATTACTAGCGGGGGAGCCTACGAGCAGTACTTC.

Ten or more counts support this clonotype. The gene calls are TRBV4-2 and TRBJ2-7, with D perhaps TRBD2 (5 bases). The V end lost 0 bases, the J end lost 7 bases, and 19 bases lay between the germline ends. The CDR3 is 16 amino acids. In germline, CDR1 is LGHNA, CDR2 YNFKEQ. CDR3 bases: TGTGCCAGCAGCCAAGATCGGAGCGGTGCTACGGGGGAGCAGTACTTC. Its translation: CASSQDRSGATGEQYF.

This clonotype was seen ten or more times. The gene calls are TRBV3-1 and TRBJ1-5; D is possibly TRBD1 (5 bases). CDR3 length: 16 amino acids. Trimming shortened V by 0 bases and J by 1 base, and 10 bases separated the two germline ends. CDR1 and CDR2 (germline): LGHDT, YNNKEL (reference sequence). The CDR3 DNA reads as TGTGCCAGCAGCCAAGATCCCGGGGGGAGCAATCAGCCCCAGCATTTT. Amino acids: CASSQDPGGSNQPQHF.

This clonotype showed up just a few times. The rearrangement uses TRBV7-9 and TRBJ2-5; 9 nucleotides align to TRBD2. CDR1 SEHNR and CDR2 FQNEAQ come from the germline V gene (reference sequence). CDR3 length: 13 amino acids. V lost 11 bases and J lost 3; bases outside the gene matches: 7. For the CDR3, the DNA is TGTGCCGGATTAGCGGGAGTGGAAGAGACCCAGTACTTC. Encoded protein: CAGLAGVEETQYF.

Comments on this clonotype: Without the conserved terminal phenylalanine or tryptophan, this CDR3 likely stems from a read error. CDR3 residues: CASSDGTDTYEQYI. The DNA of the CDR3 is TGTGCCAGCAGTGACGGGACAGACACCTACGAGCAGTACATC. The V gene is TRBV27, the J gene TRBJ2-7, with 7 bases matching TRBD1. The length of the CDR3 is 14 residues. Germline-derived CDR1 and CDR2 are MNHEY and SMNVEV (reference sequence). Trimming took 5 bases from V and 2 from J; bases not matched to a gene: 6.

As to this clonotype: Germline is not matched at one junction end, which may reflect a read error. This rearrangement joins TRBV15 to TRBJ1-1; a possible D gene is TRBD1 (5 bases). Germline loops: CDR1 LNHNV, CDR2 YYDKDF (reference sequence). This CDR3 contains 15 residues. The CDR3 DNA reads TGTGCCACCAGAAGAGATATCCCCTCGACAGCTGAAGCTTTCTTT. This translates into CATRRDIPSTAEAFF.

This sequence joins TRBV6-2 or TRBV6-3 and TRBJ2-2, with D maybe TRBD2 (6 bases). Germline V CDR1 and CDR2: MNHEY, SVGEGT. This CDR3 contains 15 residues. Trimming pared 5 bases from V and 3 bases from J, leaving 13 bases between. The CDR3 nucleotides are TGTGCCAGCAGTAGAGGGGACTCCTACACCGGGGAGCTGTTTTTT. Protein product: CASSRGDSYTGELFF.

As to this clonotype: This may be a read error: a much more frequent sequence differs by one nucleotide. The chain joins TRBV7-9 to TRBJ2-4; TRBD2 aligns across 7 bases. This CDR3 comprises 10 residues. The germline V gene has CDR1 SEHNR and CDR2 FQNEAQ (reference sequence). In DNA, the CDR3 is TGTGCCGCGGGAGAAAACATTCAGCACTTC. This encodes CAAGENIQHF.